The entry that follows covers one T cell receptor (beta chain) sequence. The antigen is not known. The data stem from a study of EBV T-cell therapy then PD-1 blockade in nasopharyngeal carcinoma. Sequencing was performed with immunoSEQ multiplex PCR; in TCRdb, only in-frame clones are kept and a portion is missing. Of about 14,000 clones listed, 84% were seen once; the top ten hold less than 35%. V gave up 4 bases and J gave up 3 bases; unmatched junction bases: 7. The CDR3 runs to 15 residues. CDR1 and CDR2 (germline): MNHEY, SVGEGT. Treatment specified: AdE1-LMPpoly-expanded autologous EBV-specific T-cell therapy followed by anti-PD-1 nivolumab.

The source material was CD8+ T cells from blood, sampled around day 100 from a patient whose treatment included autologous EBV-specific T cells and nivolumab. This sequence joins TRBV6-2 or TRBV6-3 and TRBJ1-1; 8 nucleotides align to TRBD1. The TCR was taken from a man aged 40-50 years with nasopharyngeal carcinoma. The CDR3, as DNA: TGTGCCAGCAGTTCGTGGACAGGGCCAGACACTGAAGCTTTCTTT. Its protein product is CASSSWTGPDTEAFF.